This TCR beta chain was sequenced during a study of blood T cell repertoires in COVID-19. Recruits, aged about 18 to 90 years, lived in under 25 US areas. This clone occurred a few times. This CDR3 contains 14 residues. Germline V gives CDR1 SGHTA, CDR2 FQGNSA. Trimming took 3 bases from V and 4 from J, leaving 7 bases between them. TCRdb's copy holds only in-frame clones and misses some; the assay was immunoSEQ multiplex PCR. The table shows 110,000 to 150,000 clones, with 75% to 90% occurring only once. The clonotype was recovered from a man aged 60 to 75 who had recovered from COVID-19. The sequenced material came from PBMCs or T cells enriched from blood (not recorded which). The chain joins TRBV7-2 to TRBJ1-6, with TRBD1 as a possible D gene (6 bases). The CDR3 region is CASSFGQYNSPLHF. CDR3 sequence (DNA): TGTGCCAGCAGCTTTGGACAGTATAATTCACCCCTCCACTTT.